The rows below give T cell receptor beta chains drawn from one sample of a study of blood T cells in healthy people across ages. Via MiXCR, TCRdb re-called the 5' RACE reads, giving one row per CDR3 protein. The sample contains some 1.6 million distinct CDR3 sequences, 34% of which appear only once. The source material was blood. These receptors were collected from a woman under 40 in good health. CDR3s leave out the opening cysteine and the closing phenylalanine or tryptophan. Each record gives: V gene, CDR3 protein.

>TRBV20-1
SAQDSTDTQY
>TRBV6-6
ASSSQQGIGGTEAF
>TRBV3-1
ASSQAGSGTSVSDETQY
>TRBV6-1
ASSASLGRGVTQY
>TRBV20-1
SARPGGGYT
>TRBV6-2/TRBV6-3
ASSSPGQGRNEQY
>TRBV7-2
ASSFGQGFGGYT
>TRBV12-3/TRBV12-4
ASSLAGARRGEQF
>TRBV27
ASSLRTPMNTEAF
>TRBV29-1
SVEGGNANTEAF
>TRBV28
ASSTFSGYT
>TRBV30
AWGTSGRLYEQY
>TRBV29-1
SVEEGLAVYNEQF
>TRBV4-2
ASSQVLEWGTGELF
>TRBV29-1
SVQGHRAETQY
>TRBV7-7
ASSPDRWDEQF
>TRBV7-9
ASSLGGPEFGEQF
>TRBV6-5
ASSYRREGPNEQF
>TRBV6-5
ASSYSQDYKYGYT
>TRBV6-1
ASSEYRTSTDTQY
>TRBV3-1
ASSQETGGGEQY
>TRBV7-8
ASSPRDRGLRNSNQPQH
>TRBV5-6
ASSWRGQGYGYT
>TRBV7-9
ASRPWDDTYEQY
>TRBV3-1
ASSQDGRVEQY
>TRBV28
ASNLATNWGTNSNQPQH
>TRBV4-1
ASSQRGLTDEQF
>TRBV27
ASSLSAGGRETQY
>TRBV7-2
ASSPPLGNEQY
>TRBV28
ASSLWPPPRSGANVLT
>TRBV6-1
ASSDGAEQY
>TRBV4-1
ASSQLSGANVLT
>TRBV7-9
ASSSGLAHNEQF
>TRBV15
ATSKDSFYGYT
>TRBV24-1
ATGDSVLKTQY
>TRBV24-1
ATSDSGSPEQY